The rows below give T cell receptor beta chains drawn from one sample of a study of identical twins. TCRdb called the 5' RACE reads again in MiXCR, with one record for every CDR3 protein. The sample comprises 570,000 or so distinct CDR3 sequences, 9.5% to 10% of which are singletons, and under 3% rests with the top ten. The same specimen was also included in a second study, on yellow fever vaccine responses in identical twins.

Material: PBMCs. These receptors were collected from a woman younger than 35 in good health. Both conserved end residues are part of each CDR3. The order of the fields is V gene, clone size, J gene, D gene, CDR3 DNA, CDR3 protein. A D gene is named only where the DNA matches it firmly. Expanded clones get a size class; other rows say once, few or many, or leave the size out.

v_call: TRBV7-2; clone_size: few; j_call: TRBJ2-6; d_call: -; cdr3_nt: TGTGCCAGCAGCTTATTCCAGGTCTCTGGGGCCAACGTCCTGACTTTC; cdr3_aa: CASSLFQVSGANVLTF
v_call: TRBV11-2; clone_size: many; j_call: TRBJ2-1; d_call: TRBD2; cdr3_nt: TGTGCCAGCAGCCTAGGCCGGACTAGCGGTCCATACTACAATGAGCAGTTCTTC; cdr3_aa: CASSLGRTSGPYYNEQFF
v_call: TRBV5-1; clone_size: few; j_call: TRBJ1-1; d_call: -; cdr3_nt: TGCGCCAGCAGCTTCCGACAATCGAACACTGAAGCTTTCTTT; cdr3_aa: CASSFRQSNTEAFF
v_call: TRBV5-5; clone_size: few; j_call: TRBJ1-6; d_call: TRBD1; cdr3_nt: TGTGCCAGCAGCTTTTTGGGACAGTCTAATTCACCCCTCCACTTT; cdr3_aa: CASSFLGQSNSPLHF
v_call: TRBV6-5; clone_size: many; j_call: TRBJ1-4; d_call: -; cdr3_nt: TGTGCCAGCAGTTACCGTCCCCCCCCGGCGGATGAAAAACTGTTTTTT; cdr3_aa: CASSYRPPPADEKLFF
v_call: TRBV20-1; clone_size: many; j_call: TRBJ1-6; d_call: -; cdr3_nt: TGCAGTGCTAGGGGAGCCAGTCTCGGGAATTCACCCCTCCACTTT; cdr3_aa: CSARGASLGNSPLHF
v_call: TRBV7-2; clone_size: few; j_call: TRBJ2-1; d_call: TRBD2; cdr3_nt: TGTGCCAGCAGCGTGGGACTAGCGGGAGGTTGGGGTGAGCAGTTCTTC; cdr3_aa: CASSVGLAGGWGEQFF
v_call: TRBV4-3; clone_size: -; j_call: TRBJ2-4; d_call: TRBD1; cdr3_nt: TGCGCCAGCAGCCAAGATAGAAGCAGGGGGCTTGACATTCAGTACTTC; cdr3_aa: CASSQDRSRGLDIQYF
v_call: TRBV30; clone_size: -; j_call: TRBJ2-1; d_call: -; cdr3_nt: TGTGCCTGGAGTGTGGGGGCACCTACAATTGAGCAGTTCTTC; cdr3_aa: CAWSVGAPTIEQFF
v_call: TRBV29-1; clone_size: many; j_call: TRBJ2-7; d_call: -; cdr3_nt: TGCAGCGCCGACGATCACTACGAGCAGTACTTC; cdr3_aa: CSADDHYEQYF